This entry lists 25 T cell receptor beta chains sequenced from one sample in a study of blood T cell repertoires in COVID-19. Assay used: immunoSEQ multiplex PCR; TCRdb lists only in-frame clones, some missing. The data contain about 180,000 clones, 78% of them seen just once; the ten biggest clones take up around a sixth. The specimen sequenced was PBMCs or T cells enriched from blood (not recorded which). The source of these receptors is a woman between 45 and 65 years old who had recovered from COVID-19.

This clone was seen repeatedly, ten times or more. J is TRBJ2-3 and V is TRBV25-1, with TRBD1 identical over 7 bases. CDR1 and CDR2 from the germline V gene are MGHDK and SYGVNS. The CDR3 covers 15 residues. V gave up 4 bases and J gave up 3 bases; unmatched junction bases: 7. The CDR3 bases are TGTGCCAGCAGTGTACAGGGGAGACGTACAGATACGCAGTATTTT. Translation gives CASSVQGRRTDTQYF.

This clone came up once. The identical CDR3 is also encoded by other nucleotide sequences in the sample. V and J are TRBV28 and TRBJ2-2; no clear D gene. CDR3 length: 13 amino acids. V was shortened by 2 bases and J by 6 bases, with 7 bases between the two germline ends. The germline CDR1 and CDR2 sequences are MDHEN and SYDVKM. CDR3 coding DNA: TGTGCCAGCAGTTTAGGCGGAGCCGGGGAGCTGTTTTTT. Residues: CASSLGGAGELFF.

V is TRBV24-1 and J is TRBJ2-1; D perhaps matches TRBD1 (6 bases). CDR1 and CDR2 (germline): KGHDR, SFDVKD. V was pared by 4 bases and J by 0 bases, with 15 bases between. The CDR3 extends over 17 amino acids. CDR3 region: CATSEVTGLSSYNEQFF. The CDR3 DNA follows: TGTGCCACCAGTGAGGTTACAGGGTTGAGCTCCTACAATGAGCAGTTCTTC.

The chain employs TRBV18 and TRBJ1-3, with D possibly TRBD1 on 5 matching bases. V gave up 2 bases and J gave up 2 bases, with 16 bases separating them. CDR3 length: 17 amino acids. In germline, CDR1 is KGHSH, CDR2 LQKENI. CDR3 in amino acids: CASSPSAGQSTGNTIYF. CDR3 nucleotides: TGTGCCAGCTCACCATCCGCGGGGCAGTCTACTGGAAACACCATATATTTT.

V usage is TRBV7-2 and J usage is TRBJ1-3; D possibly corresponds to TRBD1 (6 bases). Germline V lookup: CDR1 SGHTA, CDR2 FQGNSA. Between the trimmed V and J ends, which lost 2 bases and 4 bases, there was a span of 12 bases. This CDR3 has 15 amino acids. Here the CDR3 DNA reads TGTGCCAGCAGCTTACAACAGGGTGCGGGAAACACCATATATTTT. Translation: CASSLQQGAGNTIYF.

V gene TRBV28 combines with J gene TRBJ2-1; D remains ambiguous. The CDR3 has 12 amino acids. V gave up 2 bases and J gave up 6 bases, with 5 bases separating them. The germline V gene encodes CDR1 MDHEN and CDR2 SYDVKM. The DNA of the CDR3 is TGTGCCAGCAGTTTACTCGGCAATGAGCAGTTCTTC. Translating gives CASSLLGNEQFF.

The rearrangement joins TRBV28 to TRBJ2-3, with a weak D call TRBD1 (5 bases). V lost 3 bases and J lost 2, with 27 bases in between. The CDR3 is 20 residues long. The germline CDR1 and CDR2 sequences are MDHEN and SYDVKM. In DNA, the CDR3 is TGTGCCAGCAGTTTTCCGACCCCCTTGGCGACAGTCTTTATCACAGATACGCAGTATTTT. This sequence encodes CASSFPTPLATVFITDTQYF.

The sample holds a few counts of this clone. The J gene is TRBJ1-2, the V gene TRBV11-2; TRBD1 is a possible D gene (6 bases). This CDR3 comprises 14 residues. The ends were cut back, 5 bases at V and 4 bases at J, with 14 bases in the middle. The germline gives CDR1 SGHAT, CDR2 FQNNGV. CDR3: CASSQNQGSYGYTF. The CDR3 bases are TGTGCCAGCAGCCAAAATCAGGGGAGCTATGGCTACACCTTC.

This clone was counted only a few times. The chain carries TRBV5-6 and TRBJ1-4, with D uncertain. V was clipped by 4 bases and J by 0 bases, with 13 bases between them. Looked up from germline, CDR1 is SGHDT and CDR2 is YYEEEE. This CDR3 spans 16 amino acids. Here the CDR3 DNA reads TGTGCCAGCAGCCCCACTCCTACTGCAACTAATGAAAAACTGTTTTTT. This gives the protein CASSPTPTATNEKLFF.

This clone was found once. CDR3 nucleotide sequence: TGTGCCAGCAGCTTTAAGCGGGGATTCACAGATACGCAGTATTTT. Residues: CASSFKRGFTDTQYF. This chain joins TRBV3-1 (or the pseudogene TRBV3-2) and TRBJ2-3, with 7 bases lining up with TRBD2. CDR1 LGHDT and CDR2 YNNKEL come from the germline V gene (reference sequence). The J segment lost 2 bases and the V segment lost 5 bases, leaving 7 bases of the junction unmatched. The CDR3 totals 15 residues.

This chain connects TRBV5-6 to TRBJ2-5; TRBD2 matches at 9 bases. V dropped 4 bases and J dropped 1; count of bases not matched to a gene: 8. CDR1 is SGHDT, CDR2 YYEEEE, per germline. CDR3 length: 16 amino acids. DNA of the CDR3: TGTGCCAGCAGCCGCCGAGCGGGGGGAACCCAAGAGACCCAGTACTTC. Protein: CASSRRAGGTQETQYF.

This clone was seen more than once but under ten times. The rearrangement uses TRBV10-3 and TRBJ2-7; 9 nucleotides align to TRBD2. V lost 0 bases and J lost 3; bases outside the gene matches: 9. Looked up from germline, CDR1 is ENHRY and CDR2 is SYGVKD. This CDR3 spans 17 amino acids. The CDR3 here is CAISESGSSGTLYEQYF. For the CDR3, the DNA is TGTGCCATCAGTGAGTCGGGGTCTAGCGGGACTCTCTACGAGCAGTACTTC.

Here the CDR3 DNA reads TGTGCCAGCAGAAGGGACAAGAATCAGCCCCAGCATTTT. It is translated as CASRRDKNQPQHF. The chain is built from TRBV6-5 and TRBJ1-5; maybe TRBD1 (6 bases). V was shortened by 6 bases and J by 4 bases, with 10 bases between the two germline ends. The CDR3 spans 13 residues. Germline CDR1 reads MNHEY; CDR2 reads SVGAGI.

This sequence joins TRBV7-2 and TRBJ2-1, with D possibly matching TRBD1 (6 bases). This CDR3 spans 15 amino acids. Germline CDR1 SGHTA, CDR2 FQGNSA. V was clipped by 3 bases and J by 13 bases, with 22 bases between them. CDR3 sequence (DNA): TGTGCCAGCAGCTTTACCGCTGTCCTCCGGGACACACAGTTCTTC. Protein sequence: CASSFTAVLRDTQFF.

J is TRBJ1-6 and V is TRBV10-3; no clear D gene. The germline gives CDR1 ENHRY, CDR2 SYGVKD. Trimming removed 2 bases from V and 7 bases from J, with 6 bases in between. There are 13 residues in the CDR3. This chain's CDR3 is CAISERSNSPLHF. As DNA, the CDR3 is TGTGCCATCAGTGAGCGGTCGAATTCACCCCTCCACTTT.

This clone has just a few counts. The chain has TRBV18 and TRBJ1-6; a possible D gene is TRBD1 (5 bases). This CDR3 region has 15 residues. From germline, CDR1 is KGHSH and CDR2 LQKENI. Trimming pared 0 bases from V and 5 bases from J, leaving 8 bases between. The CDR3, as DNA: TGTGCCAGCTCACCACCGCCGGGGGATAATTCACCCCTCCACTTT. Amino acids: CASSPPPGDNSPLHF.

The V and J genes are TRBV27 and TRBJ1-5; 9 nucleotides match TRBD1. Trimming cost V 3 bases and J 7 bases; bases outside gene matches: 4. CDR1 MNHEY and CDR2 SMNVEV come from the germline V gene (reference sequence). The CDR3 runs to 14 residues. The CDR3 loop reads CASSFTGGGQPQHF. CDR3 nucleotides: TGTGCCAGCAGTTTTACAGGGGGCGGACAGCCCCAGCATTTT.

This chain links TRBV28 with TRBJ2-7, with 9 bases fitting TRBD2. CDR1 and CDR2 (germline): MDHEN, SYDVKM. This CDR3 has 14 amino acids. Trimming removed 4 bases from V and 4 bases from J; junction bases left unmatched: 5. CDR3 loop: CASSSAGGRYEQYF. For the CDR3, the DNA is TGTGCCAGCAGTTCGGCGGGGGGGAGGTACGAGCAGTACTTC.

J is TRBJ2-7 and V is TRBV27; TRBD2 matches 7 bases. After removal of 8 bases from V and 3 bases from J, the junction contained 7 bases not matched to a gene. Looked up from germline, CDR1 is MNHEY and CDR2 is SMNVEV (reference sequence). This CDR3 spans 13 amino acids. This chain's CDR3 is CASQARGSYEQYF. CDR3 coding DNA: TGTGCCAGCCAGGCGCGGGGGAGCTACGAGCAGTACTTC.

As concerns this clone: Likely a read error: the CDR3 ends without its conserved phenylalanine or tryptophan. The DNA is omitted, as the CDR3 cannot be located on it reliably, and the CDR3 follows TCRdb's listing. The V call is TRBV9, the J call TRBJ2-3; the table names TRBD2, a call not compared with the DNA. The CDR3 is 18 amino acids long, termini counted. From germline, CDR1 is SGDLS and CDR2 YYNGEE. CDR3 region: CASSVGLAERGSKTRGKL.

The chain employs TRBV6-4 and TRBJ1-2; D call uncertain. Germline CDR1 reads MRHNA; CDR2 reads SNTAGT. V was trimmed by 7 bases and J by 8 bases, leaving 26 bases between them. The CDR3 totals 16 residues. CDR3 in amino acids: CASNPRRSGRLRGYTF. CDR3 nucleotides: TGTGCCAGCAACCCAAGGAGGTCCGGGAGACTGAGGGGCTACACCTTC.

The sample holds one count of this clone. The chain is built from TRBV4-3 and TRBJ1-4; D gene uncertain. The CDR3 sequence is 16 residues long. Germline V gene lookup returns CDR1 LGHNA and CDR2 YSLEER. V dropped 3 bases and J dropped 8 bases, with 19 bases sitting between them. The CDR3 here is CASSQTNPPSGEKLFF. CDR3 nucleotide sequence: TGCGCCAGCAGCCAGACAAATCCCCCCTCCGGAGAAAAACTGTTTTTT.

V gene TRBV9 combines with J gene TRBJ2-2; TRBD2 agrees at 9 bases. The germline V gene has CDR1 SGDLS and CDR2 YYNGEE. Trimming cost V 4 bases and J 2 bases; bases outside gene matches: 3. The CDR3 consists of 15 residues. The CDR3 sequence is CASSRSGGNTGELFF. CDR3 DNA: TGTGCCAGCAGCCGTAGCGGGGGAAACACCGGGGAGCTGTTTTTT.

The chain recombines TRBV2 with TRBJ1-2; 9 bases align to TRBD1. The V gene's germline CDR1 is SNHLY and CDR2 FYNNEI. V shed 2 bases, J shed 4 bases, and the junction held 8 bases outside the gene matches. The CDR3 is 16 amino acids. In DNA, the CDR3 is TGTGCCAGCAGTGAAACCCGACAGGGGGGTGGCTATGGCTACACCTTC. Residues: CASSETRQGGGYGYTF.

The chain links TRBV15 to TRBJ2-2; 13 bases are a match to TRBD2. CDR1 and CDR2 from the germline V gene are LNHNV and YYDKDF (reference sequence). The CDR3 spans 17 residues. J lost 7 bases, V lost 2 bases, and 7 bases had no gene match. For the CDR3, the DNA is TGTGCCACCAGCAGAACTAGCGGGAGGGCGGCGGACGGGGAGCTGTTTTTT. As protein: CATSRTSGRAADGELFF.